The 5 T cell receptor beta chains presented below share a single source sample, sequenced in a study of T-cell memory formation after mild COVID-19. TCRdb re-called the 5' RACE reads with MiXCR, one entry per CDR3 protein. The profile shows under 300,000 distinct CDR3 sequences, roughly 8.2% of them singletons. Sequencing was done on a sample of PBMCs or a T cell subset sorted from them (not recorded which). All receptors derive from a young man who had mild COVID-19 (a few samples of this study predate the infection). Cell type and time point are not known.

This clonotype was recorded a few times. J is TRBJ2-1 and V is TRBV20-1, with 11 bases fitting TRBD2. The CDR3 runs to 14 residues. V shed 6 bases, J shed 3 bases, and the junction held 4 bases outside the gene matches. The V gene's germline CDR1 is DFQATT and CDR2 SNEGSKA (reference sequence). The CDR3 protein is CSAILAGGYNEQFF. The CDR3 DNA sequence: TGCAGTGCCATTCTAGCGGGGGGCTACAATGAGCAGTTCTTC.

In this sample, this clonotype turned up a few times. The J gene is TRBJ2-1, the V gene TRBV5-1; TRBD2 matches 13 bases. The V and J ends lost 0 bases and 6 bases, in that order; junction bases with no gene match: 6. The CDR3 spans 17 residues. Looked up from germline, CDR1 is SGHRS and CDR2 is YFSETQ. The CDR3 region has the DNA TGCGCCAGCAGCTTGGCCTGGACTAGCGGGGGCCCCAATGAGCAGTTCTTC. It is translated as CASSLAWTSGGPNEQFF.

The rearrangement joins TRBV6-1 to TRBJ1-5, with 7 bases aligning to TRBD1. This CDR3 is 15 amino acids long. V lost 6 bases and J lost 5; bases outside the gene matches: 10. Germline V gives CDR1 MNHNS, CDR2 SASEGT. CDR3 bases: TGTGCCAGCAGAGCTCCGGGACAGTCCGATCAGCCCCAGCATTTT. Translation gives CASRAPGQSDQPQHF.

This clonotype appeared many times. This chain connects TRBV5-6 to TRBJ2-1; D not resolved. The germline CDR1 and CDR2 sequences are SGHDT and YYEEEE. The CDR3 loop spans 16 amino acids. V lost 5 bases and J lost 0, with 15 bases in between. CDR3 loop: CASRSAVRDSYNEQFF. The CDR3 coding sequence is TGTGCCAGCAGATCTGCAGTAAGGGACTCCTACAATGAGCAGTTCTTC.

The rearrangement joins TRBV15 to TRBJ1-5; D not certain. Germline V gene lookup returns CDR1 LNHNV and CDR2 YYDKDF (reference sequence). The ends were cut back, 1 base at V and 9 bases at J, with 4 bases in the middle. The CDR3 runs 11 residues. In DNA form, the CDR3 reads TGTGCCACCAGCAGAGCTGGGCCCCAGCATTTT. This translates into CATSRAGPQHF.